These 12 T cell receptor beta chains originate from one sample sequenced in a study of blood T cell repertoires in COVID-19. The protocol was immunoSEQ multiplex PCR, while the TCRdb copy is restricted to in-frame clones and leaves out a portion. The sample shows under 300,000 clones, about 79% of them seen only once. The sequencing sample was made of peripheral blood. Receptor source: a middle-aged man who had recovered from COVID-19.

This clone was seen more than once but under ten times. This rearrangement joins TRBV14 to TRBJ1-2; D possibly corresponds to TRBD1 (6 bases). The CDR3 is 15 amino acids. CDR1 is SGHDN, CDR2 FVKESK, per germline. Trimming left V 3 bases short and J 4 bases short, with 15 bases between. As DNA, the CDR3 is TGTGCCAGCAGCCATATCAACAGGGCCGTCTATGGCTACACCTTC. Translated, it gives CASSHINRAVYGYTF.

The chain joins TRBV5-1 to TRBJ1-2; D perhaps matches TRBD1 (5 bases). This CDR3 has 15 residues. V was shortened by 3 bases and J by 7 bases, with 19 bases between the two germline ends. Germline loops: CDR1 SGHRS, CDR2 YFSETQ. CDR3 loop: CASSSPGTAGGGYTF. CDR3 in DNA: TGCGCCAGCAGCTCGCCCGGGACCGCCGGGGGTGGCTACACCTTC.

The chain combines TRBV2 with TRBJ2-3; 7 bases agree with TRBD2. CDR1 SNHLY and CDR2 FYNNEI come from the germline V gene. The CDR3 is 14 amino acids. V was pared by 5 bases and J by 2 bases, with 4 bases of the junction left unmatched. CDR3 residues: CASSPGGSTDTQYF. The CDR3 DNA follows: TGTGCCAGCAGTCCGGGGGGTTCCACAGATACGCAGTATTTT.

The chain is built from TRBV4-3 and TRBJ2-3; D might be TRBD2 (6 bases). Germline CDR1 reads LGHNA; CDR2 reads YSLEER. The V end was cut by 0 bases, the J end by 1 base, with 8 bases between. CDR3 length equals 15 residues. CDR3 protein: CASSQDASGTDTQYF. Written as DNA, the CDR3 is TGCGCCAGCAGCCAAGATGCTAGCGGCACAGATACGCAGTATTTT.

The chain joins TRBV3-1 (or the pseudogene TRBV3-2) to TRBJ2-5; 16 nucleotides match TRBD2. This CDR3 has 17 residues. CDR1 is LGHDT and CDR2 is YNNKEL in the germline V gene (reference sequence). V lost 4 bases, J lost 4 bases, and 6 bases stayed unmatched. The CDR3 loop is CASSPGLAGGPGETQYF. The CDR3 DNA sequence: TGTGCCAGCAGCCCGGGACTAGCGGGAGGGCCTGGAGAGACCCAGTACTTC.

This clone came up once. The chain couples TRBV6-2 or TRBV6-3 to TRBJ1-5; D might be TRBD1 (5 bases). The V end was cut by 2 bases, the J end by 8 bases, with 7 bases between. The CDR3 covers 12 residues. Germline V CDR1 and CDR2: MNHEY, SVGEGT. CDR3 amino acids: CASSYLQEPQHF. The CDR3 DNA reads TGTGCCAGCAGTTACCTACAGGAGCCCCAGCATTTT.

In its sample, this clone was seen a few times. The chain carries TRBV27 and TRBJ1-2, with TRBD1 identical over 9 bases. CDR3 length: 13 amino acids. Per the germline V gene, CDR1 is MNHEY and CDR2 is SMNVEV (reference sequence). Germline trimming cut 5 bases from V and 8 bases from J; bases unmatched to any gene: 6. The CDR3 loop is CASSLTGGGGYTF. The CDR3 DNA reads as TGTGCCAGCAGTCTTACAGGGGGCGGGGGCTACACCTTC.

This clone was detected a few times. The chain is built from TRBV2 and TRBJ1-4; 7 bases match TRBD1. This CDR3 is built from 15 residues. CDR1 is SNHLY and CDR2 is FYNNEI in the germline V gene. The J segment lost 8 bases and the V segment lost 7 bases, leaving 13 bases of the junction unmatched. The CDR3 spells CASTRQEGAGEKLFF. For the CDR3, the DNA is TGTGCCAGCACCCGACAGGAGGGGGCAGGGGAAAAACTGTTTTTT.

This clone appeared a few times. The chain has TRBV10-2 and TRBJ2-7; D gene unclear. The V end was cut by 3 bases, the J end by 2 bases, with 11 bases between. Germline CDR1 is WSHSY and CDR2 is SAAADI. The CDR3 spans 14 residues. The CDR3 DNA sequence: TGCGCCAGCAGTGAATCTGGCGGTACCTACGAGCAGTACTTC. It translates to CASSESGGTYEQYF.

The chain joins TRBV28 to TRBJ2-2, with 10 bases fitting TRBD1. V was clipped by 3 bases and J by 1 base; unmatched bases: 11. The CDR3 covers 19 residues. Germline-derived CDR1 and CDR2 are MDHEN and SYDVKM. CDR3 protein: CASSLGTGVGSGNTGELFF. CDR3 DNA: TGTGCCAGCAGTTTGGGGACAGGGGTTGGTAGCGGGAACACCGGGGAGCTGTTTTTT.

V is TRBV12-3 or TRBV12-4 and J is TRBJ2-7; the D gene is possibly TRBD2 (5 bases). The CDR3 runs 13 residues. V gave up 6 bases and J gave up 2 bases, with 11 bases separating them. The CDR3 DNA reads TGTGCCAGCAGAGTCGGGGTGGCCTACGAGCAGTACTTC. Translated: CASRVGVAYEQYF.

DNA for the CDR3: TGTGCCAGTAGTAGAAGGACAGGGGGAATAAGAGCCAGCACTGAAGCTTTCTTT. Translating it yields CASSRRTGGIRASTEAFF. The rearrangement links TRBV19 to TRBJ1-1, with TRBD1 identical over 10 bases. This CDR3 spans 18 amino acids. CDR1 is LNHDA and CDR2 is SQIVND in the germline V gene (reference sequence). The junction had 15 bases not matched to a gene; V was cut back by 4 bases and J by 4 bases.